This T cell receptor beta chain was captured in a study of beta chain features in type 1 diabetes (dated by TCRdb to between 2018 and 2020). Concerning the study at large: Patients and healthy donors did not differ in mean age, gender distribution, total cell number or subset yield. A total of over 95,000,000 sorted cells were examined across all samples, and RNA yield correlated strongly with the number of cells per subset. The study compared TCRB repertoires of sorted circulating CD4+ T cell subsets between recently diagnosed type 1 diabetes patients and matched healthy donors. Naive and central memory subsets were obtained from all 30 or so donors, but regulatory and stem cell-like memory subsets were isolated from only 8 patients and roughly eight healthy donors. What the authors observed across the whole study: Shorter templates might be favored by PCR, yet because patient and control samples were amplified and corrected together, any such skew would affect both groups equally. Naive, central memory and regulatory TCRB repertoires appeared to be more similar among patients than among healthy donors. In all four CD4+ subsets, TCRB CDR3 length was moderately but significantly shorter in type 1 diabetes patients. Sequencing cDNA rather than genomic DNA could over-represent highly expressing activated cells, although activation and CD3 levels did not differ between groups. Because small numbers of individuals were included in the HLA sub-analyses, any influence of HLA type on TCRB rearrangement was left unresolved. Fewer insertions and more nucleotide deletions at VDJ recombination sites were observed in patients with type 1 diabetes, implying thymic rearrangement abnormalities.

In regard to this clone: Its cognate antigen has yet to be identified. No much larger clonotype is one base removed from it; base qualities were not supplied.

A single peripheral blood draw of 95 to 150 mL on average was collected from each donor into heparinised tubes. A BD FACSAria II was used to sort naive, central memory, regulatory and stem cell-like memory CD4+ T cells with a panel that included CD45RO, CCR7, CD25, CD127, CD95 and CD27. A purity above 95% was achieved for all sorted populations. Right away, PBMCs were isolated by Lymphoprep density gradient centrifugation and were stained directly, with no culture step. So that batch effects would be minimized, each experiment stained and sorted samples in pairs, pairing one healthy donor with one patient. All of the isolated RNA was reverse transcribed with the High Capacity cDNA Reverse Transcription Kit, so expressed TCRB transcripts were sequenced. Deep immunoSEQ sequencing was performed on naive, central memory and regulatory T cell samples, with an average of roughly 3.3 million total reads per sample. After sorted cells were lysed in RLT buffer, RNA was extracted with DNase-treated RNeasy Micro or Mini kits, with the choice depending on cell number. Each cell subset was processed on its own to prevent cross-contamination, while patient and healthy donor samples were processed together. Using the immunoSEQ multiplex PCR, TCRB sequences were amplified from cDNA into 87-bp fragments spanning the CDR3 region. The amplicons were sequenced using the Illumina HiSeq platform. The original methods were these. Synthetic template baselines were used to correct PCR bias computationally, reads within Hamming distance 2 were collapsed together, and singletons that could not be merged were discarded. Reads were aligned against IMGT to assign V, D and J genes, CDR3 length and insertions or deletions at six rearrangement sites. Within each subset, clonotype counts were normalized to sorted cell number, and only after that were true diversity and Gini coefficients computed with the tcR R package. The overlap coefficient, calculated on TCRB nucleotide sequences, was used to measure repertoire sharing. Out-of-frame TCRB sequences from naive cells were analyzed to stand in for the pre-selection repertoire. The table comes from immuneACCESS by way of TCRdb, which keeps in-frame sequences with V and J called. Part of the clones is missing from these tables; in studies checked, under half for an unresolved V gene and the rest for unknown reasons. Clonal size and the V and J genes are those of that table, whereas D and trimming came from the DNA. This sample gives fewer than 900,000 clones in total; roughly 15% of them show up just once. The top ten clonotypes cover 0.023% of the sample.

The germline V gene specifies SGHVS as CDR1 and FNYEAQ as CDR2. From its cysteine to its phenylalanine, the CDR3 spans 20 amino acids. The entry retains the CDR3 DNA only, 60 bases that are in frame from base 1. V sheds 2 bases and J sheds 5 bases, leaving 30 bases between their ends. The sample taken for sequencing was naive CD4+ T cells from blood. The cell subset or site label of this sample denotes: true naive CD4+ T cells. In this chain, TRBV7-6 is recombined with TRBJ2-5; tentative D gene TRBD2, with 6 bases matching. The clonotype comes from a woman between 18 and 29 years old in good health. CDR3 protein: CASSLNLGAAGPAKAETQYF. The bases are TGTGCCAGCAGCTTAAACCTAGGGGCGGCGGGACCGGCCAAGGCGGAGACCCAGTACTTC.